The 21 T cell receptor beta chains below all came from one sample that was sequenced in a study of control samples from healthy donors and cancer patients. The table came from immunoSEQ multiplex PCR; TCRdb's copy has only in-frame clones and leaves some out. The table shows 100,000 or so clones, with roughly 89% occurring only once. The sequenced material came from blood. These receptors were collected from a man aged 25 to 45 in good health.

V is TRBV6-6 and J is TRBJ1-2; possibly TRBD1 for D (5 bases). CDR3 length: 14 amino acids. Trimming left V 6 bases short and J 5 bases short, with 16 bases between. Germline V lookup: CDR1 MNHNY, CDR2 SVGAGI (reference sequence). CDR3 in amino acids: CASSPPREGYGYTF. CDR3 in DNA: TGTGCCAGCAGCCCGCCCAGGGAGGGGTATGGCTACACCTTC.

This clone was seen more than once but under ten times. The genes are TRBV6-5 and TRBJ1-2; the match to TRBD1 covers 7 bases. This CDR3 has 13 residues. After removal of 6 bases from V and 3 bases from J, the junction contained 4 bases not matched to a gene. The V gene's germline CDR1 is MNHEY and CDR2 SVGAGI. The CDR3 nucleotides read TGTGCCAGCAGCCCCGACAGGGACTATGGCTACACCTTC. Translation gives CASSPDRDYGYTF.

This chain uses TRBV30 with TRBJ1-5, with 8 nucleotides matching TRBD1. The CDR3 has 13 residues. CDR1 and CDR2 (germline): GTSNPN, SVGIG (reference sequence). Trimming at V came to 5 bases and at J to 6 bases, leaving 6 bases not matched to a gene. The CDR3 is CAWAGGLGQPQHF. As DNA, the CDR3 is TGTGCCTGGGCAGGGGGCCTGGGTCAGCCCCAGCATTTT.

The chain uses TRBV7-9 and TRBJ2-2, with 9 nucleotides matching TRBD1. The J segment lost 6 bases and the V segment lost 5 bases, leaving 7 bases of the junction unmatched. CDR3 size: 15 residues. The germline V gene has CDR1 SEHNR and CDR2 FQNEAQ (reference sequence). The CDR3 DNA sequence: TGTGCCAGCAGCCTACAGACAGGGGGGCCCGGGGAGCTGTTTTTT. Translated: CASSLQTGGPGELFF.

The CDR3 loop is CASSLGGGDGTGELFF. CDR3 sequence (DNA): TGTGCCAGCAGCTTAGGTGGAGGGGATGGCACCGGGGAGCTGTTTTTT. This chain connects TRBV11-3 to TRBJ2-2; D possibly corresponds to TRBD2 (6 bases). The germline V gene encodes CDR1 SGHNT and CDR2 YENEEA. This CDR3 has 16 residues. Trimming shortened V by 1 base and J by 4 bases, and 13 bases separated the two germline ends.

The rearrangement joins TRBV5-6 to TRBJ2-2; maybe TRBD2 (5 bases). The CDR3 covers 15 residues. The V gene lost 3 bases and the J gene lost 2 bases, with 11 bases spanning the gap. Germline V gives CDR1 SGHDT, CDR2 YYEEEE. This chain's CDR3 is CASSWEYDNTGELFF. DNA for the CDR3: TGTGCCAGCAGCTGGGAGTATGACAACACCGGGGAGCTGTTTTTT. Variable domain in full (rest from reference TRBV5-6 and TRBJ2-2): DAGVTQSPTHLIKTRGQQVTLRCSPKSGHDTVSWYQQALGQGPQFIFQYYEEEERQRGNFPDRFSGHQFPNYSSELNVNALLLGDSALYLCASSWEYDNTGELFFGEGSRLTVL.

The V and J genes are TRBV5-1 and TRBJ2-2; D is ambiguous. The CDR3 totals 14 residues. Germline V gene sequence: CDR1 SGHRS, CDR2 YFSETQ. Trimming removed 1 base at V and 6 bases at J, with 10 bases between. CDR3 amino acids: CASSLLGSAGELFF. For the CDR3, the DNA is TGCGCCAGCAGCTTGTTGGGGTCGGCCGGGGAGCTGTTTTTT.

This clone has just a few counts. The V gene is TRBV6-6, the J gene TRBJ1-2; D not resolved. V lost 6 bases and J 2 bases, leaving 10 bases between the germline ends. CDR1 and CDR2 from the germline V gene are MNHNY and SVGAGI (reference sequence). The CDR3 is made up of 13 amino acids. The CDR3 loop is CASRTTNNYGYTF. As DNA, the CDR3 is TGTGCCAGCAGGACCACCAACAACTATGGCTACACCTTC.

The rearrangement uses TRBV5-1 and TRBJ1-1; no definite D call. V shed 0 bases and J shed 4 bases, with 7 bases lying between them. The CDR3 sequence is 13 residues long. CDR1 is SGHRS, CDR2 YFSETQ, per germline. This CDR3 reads CASSLAEGTEAFF. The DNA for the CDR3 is TGCGCCAGCAGCTTGGCCGAAGGCACTGAAGCTTTCTTT.

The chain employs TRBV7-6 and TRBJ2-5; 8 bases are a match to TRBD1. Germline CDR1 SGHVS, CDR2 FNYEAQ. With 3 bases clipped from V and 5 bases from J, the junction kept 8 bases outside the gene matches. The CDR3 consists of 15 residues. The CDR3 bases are TGTGCCAGCAGCTTGACAGGGGTTGTGGGTGAGACCCAGTACTTC. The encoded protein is CASSLTGVVGETQYF.

The CDR3 region has the DNA TGTGCCAGCATTTCGACTGAGACAGGCCCCGGGGCTTTCTTT. Protein: CASISTETGPGAFF. V usage is TRBV28 and J usage is TRBJ1-1, with D maybe TRBD1 (6 bases). Trimming removed 7 bases from V and 11 bases from J, with 23 bases in between. Germline assignment: CDR1 MDHEN and CDR2 SYDVKM. The CDR3 extends over 14 amino acids.

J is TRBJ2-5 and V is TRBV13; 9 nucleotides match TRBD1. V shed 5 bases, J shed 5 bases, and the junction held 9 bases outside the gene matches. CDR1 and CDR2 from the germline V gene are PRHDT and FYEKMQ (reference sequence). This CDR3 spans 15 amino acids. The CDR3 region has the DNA TGTGCCAGCAGCCGCTGGGACAGGGTGCGGGAGACCCAGTACTTC. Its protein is CASSRWDRVRETQYF.

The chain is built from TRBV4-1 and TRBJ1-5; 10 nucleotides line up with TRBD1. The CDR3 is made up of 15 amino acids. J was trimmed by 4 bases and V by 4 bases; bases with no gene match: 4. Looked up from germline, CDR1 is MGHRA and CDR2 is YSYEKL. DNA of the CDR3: TGCGCCAGCAGCCCCCGGGACAGGGGAAATCAGCCCCAGCATTTT. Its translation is CASSPRDRGNQPQHF.

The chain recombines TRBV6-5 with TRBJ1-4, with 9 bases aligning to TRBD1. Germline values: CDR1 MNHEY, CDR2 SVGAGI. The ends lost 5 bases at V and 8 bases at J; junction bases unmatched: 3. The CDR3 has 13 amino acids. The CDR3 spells CASSQQGAEKLFF. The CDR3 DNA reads TGTGCCAGCAGTCAACAGGGGGCAGAAAAACTGTTTTTT.

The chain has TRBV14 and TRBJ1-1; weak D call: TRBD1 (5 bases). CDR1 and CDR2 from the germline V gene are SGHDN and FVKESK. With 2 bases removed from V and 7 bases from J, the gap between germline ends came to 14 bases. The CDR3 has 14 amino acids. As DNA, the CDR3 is TGTGCCAGCAGCCAAATAACGGGGGTTGGTGAAGCTTTCTTT. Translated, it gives CASSQITGVGEAFF. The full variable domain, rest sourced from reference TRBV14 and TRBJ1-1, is EAGVTQFPSHSVIEKGQTVTLRCDPISGHDNLYWYRRVMGKEIKFLLHFVKESKQDESGMPNNRFLAERTGGTYSTLKVQPAELEDSGVYFCASSQITGVGEAFFGQGTRLTVV.

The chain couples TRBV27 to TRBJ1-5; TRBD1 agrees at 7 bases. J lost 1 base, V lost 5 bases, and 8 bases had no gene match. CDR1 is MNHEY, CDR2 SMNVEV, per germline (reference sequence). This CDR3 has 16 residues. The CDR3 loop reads CASSPLTQGSNQPQHF. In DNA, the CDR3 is TGTGCCAGCAGTCCCTTAACACAGGGGAGCAATCAGCCCCAGCATTTT.

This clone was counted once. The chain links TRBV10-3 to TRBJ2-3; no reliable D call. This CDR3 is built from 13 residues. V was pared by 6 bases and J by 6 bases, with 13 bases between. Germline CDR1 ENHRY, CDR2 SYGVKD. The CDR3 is CAIRSEKVDTQYF. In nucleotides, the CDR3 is TGTGCCATCAGGTCGGAAAAAGTCGATACGCAGTATTTT.

CDR3 bases: TGCGCCAGCAGCTTGACGGGGTCAGAGACCCAGTACTTC. It translates to CASSLTGSETQYF. This chain joins TRBV5-1 and TRBJ2-5, with a weak D call TRBD2 (5 bases). The CDR3 has 13 residues. Trimming shortened V by 1 base and J by 4 bases, and 8 bases separated the two germline ends. Germline CDR1 SGHRS, CDR2 YFSETQ.

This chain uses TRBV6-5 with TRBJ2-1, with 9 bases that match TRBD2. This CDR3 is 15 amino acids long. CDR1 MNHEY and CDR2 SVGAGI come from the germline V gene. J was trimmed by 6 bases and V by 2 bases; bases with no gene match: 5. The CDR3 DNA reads TGTGCCAGCAGTTACGGCGGGAGGGCGTCCAATGAGCAGTTCTTC. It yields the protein CASSYGGRASNEQFF.

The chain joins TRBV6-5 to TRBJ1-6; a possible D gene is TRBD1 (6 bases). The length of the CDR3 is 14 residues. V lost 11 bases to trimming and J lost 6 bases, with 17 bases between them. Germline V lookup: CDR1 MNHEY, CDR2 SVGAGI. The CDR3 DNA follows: TGTGCCGCCAAGGCAGGGGAGCGTAATTCACCCCTCCACTTT. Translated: CAAKAGERNSPLHF.

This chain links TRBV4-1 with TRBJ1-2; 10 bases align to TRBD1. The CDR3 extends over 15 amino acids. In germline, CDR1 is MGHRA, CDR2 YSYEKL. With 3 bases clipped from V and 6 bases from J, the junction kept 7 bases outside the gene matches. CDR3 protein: CASSHRTTGGHGYTF. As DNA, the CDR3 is TGCGCCAGCAGCCATCGCACGACAGGGGGCCATGGCTACACCTTC.